This T cell receptor beta chain was found in a study of blood T cell repertoires in COVID-19. This clone was counted a single time. The table came from immunoSEQ multiplex PCR; TCRdb's copy has only in-frame clones and leaves some out. The sample lists hundreds of thousands of clones; approximately 90% were seen once. The CDR3 contains 16 residues. The chain couples TRBV21-1 to TRBJ2-1; the listed D gene, TRBD2, was not tested against the DNA. TRBV21-1 is a pseudogene locus. The sample was PBMCs or T cells enriched from blood (not recorded which). The clonotype originates from a middle-aged woman who had recovered from COVID-19. The CDR3 loop is CASSKALEGRGNEQFF. CDR3 DNA: TGTGCCAGCAGCAAAGCGCTTGAGGGGAGGGGCAATGAGCAGTTCTTC.